This T cell receptor beta chain was captured in a study of blood T cell repertoires in COVID-19. Study in general: Sites across the United States, Italy and Spain contributed samples from acute and convalescent COVID-19. PBMCs, B-cell-depleted T cells, or T cells were the source of the cDNA or gDNA that made up the material.

In the original workflow: Using reference gene primer amplification, nucleated cell counts were estimated. Only in-frame clones appear in the TCRdb table, and some are missing; sequencing was by immunoSEQ multiplex PCR. The V and J calls and the clone size are those of that table, but D and trimming were determined from the DNA. Counted here are some 310,000 clones, around nine tenths occurring once; the ten biggest clones make up 1%. The CDR3 is 17 residues long. The V end lost 5 bases, the J end lost 5 bases, and 24 bases lay between the germline ends. The germline V gene has CDR1 SGHAT and CDR2 FQNNGV.

Sequenced material: peripheral blood. The receptor was derived from a man aged 50 to 59 with active or convalescent COVID-19. The chain recombines TRBV11-2 with TRBJ2-5, with a possible D match to TRBD2 (5 bases). In nucleotides, the CDR3 is TGTGCCAGCAGCCCTCAACCCTCTACTAGGTGGCTGGAGACCCAGTACTTC. Its protein product is CASSPQPSTRWLETQYF.